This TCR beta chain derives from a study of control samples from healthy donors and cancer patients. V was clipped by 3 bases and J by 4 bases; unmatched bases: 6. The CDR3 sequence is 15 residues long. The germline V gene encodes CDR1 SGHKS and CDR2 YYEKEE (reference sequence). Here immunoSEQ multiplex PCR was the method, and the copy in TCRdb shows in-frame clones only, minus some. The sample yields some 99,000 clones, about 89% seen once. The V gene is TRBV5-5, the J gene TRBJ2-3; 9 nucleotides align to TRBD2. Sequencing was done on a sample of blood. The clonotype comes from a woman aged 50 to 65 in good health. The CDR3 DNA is TGTGCCAGCAGCTCCTTGGGCGGGGGGGCAGATACGCAGTATTTT. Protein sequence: CASSSLGGGADTQYF.